The entry that follows covers one T cell receptor beta chain sequence. Which antigen it targets is not known. It has no much larger one-base neighbor in the sample; base qualities were not kept. The immunoSEQ Assay, which relies on bias-controlled multiplex PCR amplification of genomic DNA, was used to profile TCRbeta CDR3 regions. As for the original processing: The absolute abundance of each unique TCRbeta CDR3 region was quantified after sequences were collapsed and filtered. Differential abundance was tested with two models: a binomial (Fisher-equivalent) model and a beta-binomial model that adds time-dependent variance fitted from healthy donors. Clones with fewer than 5 combined templates were excluded, and clones with Benjamini-Hochberg FDR below 0.01 were called differentially abundant. In the beta-binomial model, variance was expressed as a function of the total template count across the two samples, in the form v = (b*log(k)+a)^2. The clones in this table, taken by TCRdb from immuneACCESS, are in-frame only. Not every clone is retained; where verified, under half of the shortfall comes from an unresolved V gene, and the cause of the rest is unknown. D and trimming come from the DNA, and the V and J calls and clone size come from that table. The sample table contains about 53,000 clones; only one count was recorded for about 80% of them. Approximately 15% of the sample belongs to the ten largest clones.

The CDR3, cysteine through phenylalanine, is 15 amino acids long. The entry retains the CDR3 DNA only, 45 bases that are in frame from base 1. CDR1 is given as MNHEY and CDR2 as SVGAGI, both from the germline V gene. V and J lose 2 bases and 7 bases, and a span of 15 bases separates them. This specimen belongs to a study of identifying expanded T cells in peripheral blood (dated by TCRdb to between 2018 and 2021). Regarding the study in general: Technical replicates were generated by sequencing separate aliquots of the same genomic DNA pool, and four replicates were compared pairwise.

What the research found in general, with its limitations: Across all healthy-donor time intervals, the beta-binomial model significantly lowered both the number of clones called differentially abundant and the false-positive rate. In all healthy donors, the variance in clone template counts between samples taken roughly two weeks apart rose significantly as total template count increased. Approximately 1.2 differentially abundant clones were flagged by the binomial model between technical replicates, whereas about 15 and 18 were flagged over around two weeks and four weeks, respectively. The authors expected biological variance in healthy repertoires might increase further over much longer intervals such as months to years.

No immune events, such as infections, were documented for the healthy donors during the collection period. To calibrate time-dependent variance in a beta-binomial model of T-cell clone differential abundance, blood repertoires from healthy donors were used as a training cohort. The training cohort was composed of some ten healthy donors, 3 female and 7 male. On average the donors were 43 years old, and their ages spanned roughly 25 to 70 years. Obtained from a commercial supplier, whole blood was collected from each healthy donor at three time points set two to three weeks apart. For immunosequencing, genomic DNA was extracted from whole blood that had not been sorted.

The sequenced material came from blood. The chain is encoded by TRBV6-5 joined to TRBJ2-1; TRBD2 might be the D gene, on 7 matching bases. This TCR came from a person between 18 and 75 years old in good health. The sequenced DNA: TGTGCCAGCAGTTACGAGGGGGGGCCCCGGAATGAGCAGTTCTTC. It specifies CASSYEGGPRNEQFF.